The 10 T cell receptor beta chains listed next were all sequenced from one sample in a study of regulatory T cells in long-lasting Graves disease. As to time point: newly diagnosed GD, antithyroid drugs for less than 3 months. With RNA extracted from PBMCs as input, the TCR library was made. Researchers made TCR beta libraries by using iRepertoire HTBI primers and running Arm-PCR on CDR3 regions. MiXCR, run by TCRdb on the multiplex PCR reads, gives a single entry per CDR3 protein. In the table there are about 210,000 distinct CDR3 sequences, roughly 19% of which are singletons. These sequences were also reported in another study, on T cells in Graves' hyperthyroidism and ophthalmopathy.

Source: peripheral blood mononuclear cells (PBMCs), taken at new diagnosis, from a patient treated with antithyroid drugs. These receptors were collected from a woman aged 25 to 39 with Graves disease.

The table lists this clonotype with many counts. DNA of the CDR3: TGTGCCAGCAGGTTTGAGGGGCGGAACACCGGGGAGCTGTTTTTT. It encodes CASRFEGRNTGELFF. The chain couples TRBV9 to TRBJ2-2, with D perhaps given as TRBD1 or TRBD2 (5 bases each). Germline lookup yields CDR1 SGDLS and CDR2 YYNGEE. V was trimmed by 5 bases and J by 1 base, leaving 12 bases between them. The CDR3 has 15 amino acids.

This clonotype was observed many times. This chain links TRBV2 with TRBJ2-7; perhaps TRBD2 as D (5 bases). This CDR3 is 15 amino acids long. The germline CDR1 and CDR2 sequences are SNHLY and FYNNEI. Trimming left V 2 bases short and J 5 bases short, with 16 bases between. The CDR3 sequence is CASSESSGGFHEQYF. DNA of the CDR3: TGTGCCAGCAGTGAATCGAGCGGAGGCTTCCACGAGCAGTACTTC.

This clonotype was seen ten or more times. The CDR3 DNA is TGCGCCAGCAGTAGGGGCTCTGAAGCTTTCTTT. Translated, it gives CASSRGSEAFF. The chain is built from TRBV5-1 and TRBJ1-1; maybe TRBD1 (5 bases). Between the trimmed V and J ends, which lost 5 bases and 6 bases, there was a span of 8 bases. The CDR3 covers 11 residues. Germline V CDR1 and CDR2: SGHRS, YFSETQ.

This clonotype was seen a few times. The chain carries TRBV6-2 or TRBV6-3 and TRBJ2-3; unclear D gene. The CDR3 runs 13 residues. CDR1 is MNHEY, CDR2 SVGEGT, per germline. V lost 0 bases and J lost 6, with 7 bases in between. This CDR3 reads CASSYSNADTQYF. The CDR3 DNA is TGTGCCAGCAGTTACTCGAACGCGGATACGCAGTATTTT.

There are many counts of this clonotype. The chain carries TRBV19 and TRBJ1-4, with no clear D. The CDR3 spans 14 residues. V lost 5 bases and J lost 10, with 17 bases in between. CDR1 is LNHDA, CDR2 SQIVND, per germline (reference sequence). The CDR3 coding sequence is TGTGCCAGTAGTCCTTCCGGGCCTGTAGGAAAACTGTTTTTT. Translation gives CASSPSGPVGKLFF.

Ten or more counts support this clonotype. The CDR3 nucleotides read TGTGCCAGCAGCTTGGGCGGCAGGGGGATAGATACGCAGTATTTT. This translates into CASSLGGRGIDTQYF. This chain uses TRBV5-8 with TRBJ2-3, with 7 positions matching TRBD1. The CDR3 spans 15 residues. V dropped 0 bases and J dropped 5; count of bases not matched to a gene: 6. The germline V gene encodes CDR1 SGHTS and CDR2 YDEGEE. Variable domain in full (rest from reference TRBV5-8 and TRBJ2-3): EAGVTQSPTHLIKTRGQQATLRCSPISGHTSVYWYQQALGLGLQFLLWYDEGEERNRGNFPPRFSGRQFPNYSSELNVNALELEDSALYLCASSLGGRGIDTQYFGPGTRLTVL.

This clonotype was seen at least ten times. J is TRBJ2-1 and V is TRBV14; 9 bases match TRBD2. Germline V gives CDR1 SGHDN, CDR2 FVKESK. The CDR3 is 17 amino acids. V shed 4 bases, J shed 4 bases, and the junction held 11 bases outside the gene matches. The CDR3 DNA is TGTGCCAGCAGCCTAGCGGGAGTGTATCGTCGATACAATGAGCAGTTCTTC. Amino acids: CASSLAGVYRRYNEQFF.

V is TRBV9 and J is TRBJ1-6; TRBD1 is a possible D gene (5 bases). The CDR3 is made up of 15 amino acids. V shed 0 bases and J shed 9 bases, with 13 bases lying between them. CDR1 and CDR2 from the germline V gene are SGDLS and YYNGEE. CDR3 residues: CASSVEGRAGSPLHF. The CDR3 nucleotides are TGTGCCAGCAGCGTAGAGGGCAGGGCCGGTTCACCCCTCCACTTT.

The sample holds many counts of this clonotype. The chain carries TRBV20-1 and TRBJ2-3, with 7 bases fitting TRBD2. This CDR3 region has 13 residues. V shed 5 bases, J shed 5 bases, and the junction held 7 bases outside the gene matches. Germline V gives CDR1 DFQATT, CDR2 SNEGSKA (reference sequence). The CDR3, as DNA: TGCAGTGCTCCCGGGGTAGCGGGAGATACGCAGTATTTT. This encodes CSAPGVAGDTQYF.

This clonotype was recorded at least ten times. The chain joins TRBV19 to TRBJ1-5, with TRBD1 matching 8 bases. This CDR3 has 14 amino acids. V shed 4 bases, J shed 6 bases, and the junction held 5 bases outside the gene matches. CDR1 and CDR2 from the germline V gene are LNHDA and SQIVND (reference sequence). Here the CDR3 DNA reads TGTGCCAGTAGTAGCCAGGGGGCAGGTCAGCCCCAGCATTTT. It codes for CASSSQGAGQPQHF. Using reference TRBV19 and TRBJ1-5 for the parts outside the CDR3, the full variable domain is DGGITQSPKYLFRKEGQNVTLSCEQNLNHDAMYWYRQDPGQGLRLIYYSQIVNDFQKGDIAEGYSVSREKKESFPLTVTSAQKNPTAFYLCASSSQGAGQPQHFGDGTRLSIL.